This TCR beta chain was sequenced during a study of CXCR3-negative and CXCR3-positive naive CD8 T cells. About this clonotype itself: Its antigen is still unknown.

In preparing the TRB cDNA libraries, 5' RACE with UMI labels was used. TCRdb reanalyzed the 5' RACE reads and collapses them to one entry per CDR3 protein, without DNA. The sample includes tens of thousands of distinct CDR3 sequences. The CDR3 is made up of 15 amino acids. Germline values: CDR1 SNHLY, CDR2 FYNNEI. Naivety in CD8+ T cells corresponded to a CD45RO-CCR7+CD27+CD95- phenotype. Study outcomes and limitations: The authors found comparable surface CD5 between naive subsets and inferred TCR strength from TRB CDR3 properties. CXCR3-positive naive cells carried more hydrophobic TRB CDR3s than CXCR3-negative ones. Within a donor, both naive subsets shared TRBV-TRBJ usage, unlike memory cells.

The chain recombines TRBV2 with TRBJ2-5; TCRdb's assignment of TRBD2 cannot be checked, as there is no DNA. The receptor was derived from a human donor in good health. Some clones in this sample may be carry-over from other donors' samples. Input material: naive CXCR3- CD8+ T cells from blood. Subset given: CD45RO-CCR7+CD27+CD95- naive CD8+ T cells lacking CXCR3 (TNR3-). The CDR3 loop is CASSFSGGAQETQYF.